This T cell receptor beta chain originates from a study of cytomegalovirus exposure and HLA in healthy donors (dated by TCRdb to about 2017). Regarding the complete study: In an earlier analysis of some 550 of the donors, less than 350 Gb of sequence data and 100 million or so unique TCR beta sequences from roughly 190 million T cells were reported. An early release that covered fewer than 750 HLA-typed donors contained approximately 300 gigabases of sequencing data and tens of millions of unique TCR sequences. Among the roughly 410 genotyped donors, approximately 81% belonged to the genetic ancestry cluster associated with self-reported Caucasian donors. The aim of the study was to test whether cataloging public T cell receptors could identify signatures of past pathogen exposure. The study used immunosequencing to profile the T cell repertoires of more than 650 subjects and linked those repertoires to cytomegalovirus serostatus. Besides the first cohort of around 700 subjects, a separate validation cohort made up of about 120 different subjects was used. The study combined high-throughput TCR immunosequencing, statistical association of individual TCRs with disease status, and machine learning to predict cytomegalovirus infection status. A later analysis re-analyzed previously published TCR beta repertoires from roughly 600 donors and added high-resolution HLA genotyping to study TCR occurrence patterns. The later analysis used no new phenotypic data to find candidate immune exposures, relying instead on TCR beta sequences and their occurrence across donors. In an earlier analysis of 587 of the donors, high-throughput TCR beta sequencing was used to judge whether each TCR beta V gene segment behaved as functional or pseudogenic. Donor age, sex, ethnicity and CMV serostatus were compiled alongside the repertoire data. A later genetic analysis took genome-wide SNP genotypes for about 65% of the roughly 670 donors and used that subset as a discovery cohort. All discovery cohort repertoires had been generated on a single sequencing platform. HLA typing covered class I and class II loci at four-digit resolution. Typing coverage differed by locus: A, B, C, DRB1 and DQB1 were typed in about 620-630 donors, DQA1 in about 500, DPA1 in around 600, and DPB1 in 450 to 490. Five DR-DQ haplotypes were treated as single units for association and clustering because of strong linkage in the cohort. On average, 235,054 unique TCR beta nucleotide sequences were sequenced per donor among a few hundred genotyped donors of the cohort, with about 19% of those sequences being non-productive. Beyond this particular receptor, the publication reports: Because the 87-base-pair reads could not distinguish some IMGT-functional V segments, including TRBV6-2 and TRBV6-3, those segments were excluded. Because counts were too low, seventeen rarely observed V segments, including chromosome 9 orphons, were excluded from the earlier analysis of about 500 of the donors. An earlier analysis of some 590 of the donors showed that most TCR beta V segments appeared in productive rearrangements either about 90% or about 30% of the time, which broadly matched IMGT annotations. In a later analysis, several top co-occurrence clusters were reported to appear linked to parvovirus B19, influenza, CMV and Epstein-Barr virus. The study gave a list of roughly 150 TCR beta chains associated with cytomegalovirus. Immune exposure information for the cohort was limited to CMV serostatus. The authors suggested that the approach could potentially be generalized to other disease states and immunological phenotypes. Most TCR sequences were observed very rarely across donors, whereas some public TCRs were present in many individuals. Correlated functional status among segregating V segments might be attributable to linkage disequilibrium, but an unknown experimental factor could not be ruled out. A further reported finding was that TCR beta sequences accurately predicted the HLA-A and HLA-B alleles for most subjects in the first cohort. In this cohort, only TCR beta chains were sequenced, and detectable features were limited by the absence of alpha or paired-chain data. According to a later genetic analysis, donors in an Asian-associated ancestry cluster had fewer N-insertions in productive TCRs than the roughly 700-donor mean. A few of the identified cytomegalovirus-associated TCR beta chains were confirmed in vitro to be specific for cytomegalovirus antigens. Cytomegalovirus status was reported to be diagnosed by the classifier with high specificity and sensitivity in both the original and validation cohorts. In a later analysis, over 15,000 TCR beta sequences were associated with specific HLA alleles at a false discovery rate of 0.05. Because HLA typing was missing for some donors at each locus, association tests included only the typed subset. Presence/absence analyses assumed roughly uniform sequencing depth across donors, an assumption that may not hold. In a later analysis, TCR association rates were found to vary across HLA loci, with the most associated TCRs seen for DRB1 alleles and the fewest for HLA-C alleles. According to a later analysis, most CMV-associated TCR beta chains appeared to be HLA-restricted, and the HLA associations seemed to be driven largely by CMV exposure. A cluster of highly shared sequence variants was judged likely to be a technical artifact of the sequencing pipeline. When HLA alleles, especially DR and DQ, strongly co-occurred, attributing TCR associations to individual alleles was difficult. In a later analysis, HLA-associated TCR beta chains were found to be more clonally expanded and to have lower generation probabilities than equally common non-associated chains. In a later genetic analysis, a missense DCLRE1C variant was associated with V-gene and J-gene trimming of TCR beta chains, and the association was replicated in an independent cohort.

To prepare the library, the immunoSEQ multiplex PCR assay was applied. For the multiplex PCR, a mixture combining 60 forward primers for TCR Vbeta segments and 13 reverse primers for TCR Jbeta segments was used. The CDR3 region of rearranged TCR beta genes was amplified from genomic DNA with a multiplex PCR assay. The Illumina HiSeq System was used to sequence the amplified TCR beta libraries as 87-base-pair reads. The authors processed their data as follows. In a later analysis, roughly 80 million unique TCR beta chains were counted across the roughly 670 repertoires, and roughly 11 million of these chains were shared by at least two donors. Raw reads were error-corrected and collapsed into unique sequences by a nearest-neighbor algorithm in which closely related sequences were merged to remove PCR and sequencing errors. V, D and J gene segments were assigned by aligning CDR3 sequences to IMGT reference sequences. For a sequence to be retained, a match of at least six nucleotides to both a V gene segment and a J gene segment was required. A rearrangement counted as productive if the CDR3 had no stop codons and remained in frame with V and J, and every other rearrangement counted as non-productive. Following IMGT convention, CDR3 was defined as the stretch from the second conserved V-encoded cysteine up to the conserved J-encoded phenylalanine. In an earlier analysis of around 540 of the donors, sequences lacking an unambiguous match to a single V gene segment were excluded. An earlier analysis of 450 to 650 of the donors called V segments functional above 56.7% productive rearrangements and segregating when the between-donor standard deviation exceeded 5%. To diagnose cytomegalovirus status from the catalog of TCR beta chain sequences, a statistical classification framework was built. V and J gene assignment, in a later analysis, came from comparing TCR nucleotide sequences with IMGT/GENE-DB human TR gene sequences. Using the TCRdist pipeline, a later analysis assigned CDR3 sequences along with most-parsimonious VDJ recombination scenarios. In a later analysis, each TCR beta chain was defined by its CDR3 amino acid sequence together with its V-gene family, and reads without a unique V-gene family were excluded. In a later analysis, 500 to 650 highly shared, low-generation-probability nucleotide sequences were removed to address suspected cross-contamination and a sequencing artifact. In a later analysis, a clonal expansion index for each public chain was calculated from normalized within-repertoire ranks of inferred template counts. In a later analysis, generation probabilities were computed using a VDJ recombination model fitted to out-of-frame rearrangements, and the results were checked against IGoR. Hypergeometric tests were used in a later analysis to score TCR-TCR, TCR-HLA and TCR-CMV co-occurrence, with a repertoire-size bias correction applied to the TCR pairs. False discovery rates were estimated in a later analysis by permuting HLA or CMV assignments 20 times. In a later analysis, co-occurring TCRs were grouped with DBSCAN, and TCRdist sequence similarity was added when clustering was performed within HLA-allele-positive subsets. For co-occurrence clustering, repertoires with fewer than 30,000 or more than 120,000 public chains were excluded, along with 4 to 6 repertoires with anomalous nucleotide sharing. TCRdb stores this immuneACCESS table with in-frame sequences only. Part of the clones is absent; in the studies checked, under half of the shortfall reflects unresolved V genes, and no reason is known for the rest. For V, J and clone size, that table is used; D and trimming come from the DNA. This sample has about 130,000 clones in its table, and roughly 88% of those were observed once. The top ten clonotypes cover less than 3.5% of the sample.

Including the terminal cysteine and phenylalanine, the CDR3 comprises 16 residues. Left in the record is the CDR3 DNA by itself, 48 bases read in frame from the first base. Trimming at the junction amounts to 0 bases on V and 0 bases on J, and the germline ends lie 7 bases apart. CDR1 is given as SGHDT and CDR2 as YYEEEE, both from the germline V gene. The cohort comprised fewer than 700 healthy bone marrow donors. At the time of sampling, all cohort members were nominally healthy, though unrecorded immune exposures were likely present. The donor was CMV seronegative and was included in the group of 352 seronegative cohort members. Every donor gave a peripheral blood sample, and the peripheral blood mononuclear cells from that sample were used for TCR beta sequencing. Genomic DNA was extracted from the blood cell samples with the Qiagen DNeasy Blood Extraction Kit. Comments on this clone: Its antigen has not been determined. Base qualities are missing; no much larger clone stands one base away.

Sequencing input: PBMCs. The TCR comes from a man aged 50 to 59 in good health and CMV-seronegative. The rearranged chain carries TRBV5-6 and TRBJ2-6, with the D gene too uncertain to name. The DNA sequence is as follows: TGTGCCAGCAGCTTGGAACAAACCTCTGGGGCCAACGTCCTGACTTTC. It specifies CASSLEQTSGANVLTF.